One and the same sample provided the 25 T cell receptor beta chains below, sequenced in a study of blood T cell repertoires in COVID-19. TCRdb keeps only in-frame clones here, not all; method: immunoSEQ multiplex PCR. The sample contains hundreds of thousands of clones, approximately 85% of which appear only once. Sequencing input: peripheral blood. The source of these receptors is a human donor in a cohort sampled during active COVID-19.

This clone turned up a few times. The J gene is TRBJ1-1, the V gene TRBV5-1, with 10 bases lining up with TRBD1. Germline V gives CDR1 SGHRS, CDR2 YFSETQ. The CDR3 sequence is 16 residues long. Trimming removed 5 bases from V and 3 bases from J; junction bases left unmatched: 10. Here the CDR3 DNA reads TGCGCCAGCAGAACTACCGGGACAGGGGACTACACTGAAGCTTTCTTT. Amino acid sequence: CASRTTGTGDYTEAFF.

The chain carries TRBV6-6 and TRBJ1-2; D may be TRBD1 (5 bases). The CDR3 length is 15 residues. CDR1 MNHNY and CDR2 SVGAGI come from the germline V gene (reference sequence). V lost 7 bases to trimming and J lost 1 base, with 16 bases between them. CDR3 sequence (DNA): TGTGCCAGCAAACCCGACAGCAGGGATAACTATGGCTACACCTTC. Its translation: CASKPDSRDNYGYTF.

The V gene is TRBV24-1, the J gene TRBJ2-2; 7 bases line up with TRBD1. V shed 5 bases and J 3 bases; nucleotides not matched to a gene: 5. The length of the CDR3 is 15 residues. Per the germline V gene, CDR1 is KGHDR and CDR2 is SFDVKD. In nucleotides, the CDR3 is TGTGCCACCAGTGTAGGGGGCTTGGACACCGGGGAGCTGTTTTTT. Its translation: CATSVGGLDTGELFF.

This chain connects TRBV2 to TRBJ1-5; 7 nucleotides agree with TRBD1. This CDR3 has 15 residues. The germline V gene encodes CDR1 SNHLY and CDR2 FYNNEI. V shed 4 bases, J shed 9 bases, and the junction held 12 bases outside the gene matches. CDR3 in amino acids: CASSADRSARGPQHF. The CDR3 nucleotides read TGTGCCAGCAGTGCGGACAGGTCCGCCAGGGGGCCCCAGCATTTT.

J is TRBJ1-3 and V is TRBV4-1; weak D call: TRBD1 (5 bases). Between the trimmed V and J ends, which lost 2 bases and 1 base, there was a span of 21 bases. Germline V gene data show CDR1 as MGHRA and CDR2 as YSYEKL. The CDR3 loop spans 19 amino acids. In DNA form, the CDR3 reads TGCGCCAGCAGCCAAATACCGGAGGGGCAGGGAAATTCTGGAAACACCATATATTTT. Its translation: CASSQIPEGQGNSGNTIYF.

CDR3 amino acids: CASKEGGSGELFF. CDR3 bases: TGTGCCAGCAAGGAGGGAGGATCCGGGGAGCTGTTTTTT. The V call is TRBV2, the J call TRBJ2-2; a possible D gene is TRBD2 (6 bases). CDR3 length equals 13 residues. Germline lookup yields CDR1 SNHLY and CDR2 FYNNEI. V was pared by 7 bases and J by 6 bases, with 12 bases between.

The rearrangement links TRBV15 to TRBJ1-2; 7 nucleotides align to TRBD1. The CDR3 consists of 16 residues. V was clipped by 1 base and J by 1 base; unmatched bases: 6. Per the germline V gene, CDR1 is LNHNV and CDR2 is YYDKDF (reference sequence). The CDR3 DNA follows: TGTGCCACCAGCAGAGCCTCCGGGACAGTTAACTATGGCTACACCTTC. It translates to CATSRASGTVNYGYTF.

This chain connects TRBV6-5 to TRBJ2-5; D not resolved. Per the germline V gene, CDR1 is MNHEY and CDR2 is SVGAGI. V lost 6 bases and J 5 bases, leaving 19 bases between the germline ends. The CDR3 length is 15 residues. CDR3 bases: TGTGCCAGCAGCCTGACAAGGTCCTTATTGGAGACCCAGTACTTC. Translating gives CASSLTRSLLETQYF.

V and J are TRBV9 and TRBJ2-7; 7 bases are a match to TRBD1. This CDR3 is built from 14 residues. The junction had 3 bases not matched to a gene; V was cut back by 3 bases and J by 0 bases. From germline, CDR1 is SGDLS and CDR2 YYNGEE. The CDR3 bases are TGTGCCAGCAGCGCGACAGGGTTCTCCTACGAGCAGTACTTC. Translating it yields CASSATGFSYEQYF. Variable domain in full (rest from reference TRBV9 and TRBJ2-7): DSGVTQTPKHLITATGQRVTLRCSPRSGDLSVYWYQQSLDQGLQFLIQYYNGEERAKGNILERFSAQQFPDLHSELNLSSLELGDSALYFCASSATGFSYEQYFGPGTRLTVT.

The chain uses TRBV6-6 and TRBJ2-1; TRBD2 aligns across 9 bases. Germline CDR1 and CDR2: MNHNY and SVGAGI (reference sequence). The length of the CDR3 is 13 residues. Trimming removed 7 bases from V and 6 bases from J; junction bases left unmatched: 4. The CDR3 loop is CASTMREGNEQFF. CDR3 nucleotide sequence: TGTGCCAGCACGATGCGGGAGGGCAATGAGCAGTTCTTC.

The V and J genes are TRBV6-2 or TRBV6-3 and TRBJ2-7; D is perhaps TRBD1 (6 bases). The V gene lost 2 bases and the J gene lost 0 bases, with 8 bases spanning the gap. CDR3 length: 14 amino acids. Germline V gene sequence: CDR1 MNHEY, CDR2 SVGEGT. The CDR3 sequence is CASSYGTFSYEQYF. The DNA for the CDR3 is TGTGCCAGCAGTTACGGGACATTCTCCTACGAGCAGTACTTC.

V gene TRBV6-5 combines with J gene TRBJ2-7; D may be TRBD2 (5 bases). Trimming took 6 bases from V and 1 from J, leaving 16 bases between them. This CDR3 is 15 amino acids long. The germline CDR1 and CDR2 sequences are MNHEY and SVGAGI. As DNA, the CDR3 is TGTGCCAGCAGACACCTGCGGGCCTCGTCCTACGAGCAGTACTTC. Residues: CASRHLRASSYEQYF.

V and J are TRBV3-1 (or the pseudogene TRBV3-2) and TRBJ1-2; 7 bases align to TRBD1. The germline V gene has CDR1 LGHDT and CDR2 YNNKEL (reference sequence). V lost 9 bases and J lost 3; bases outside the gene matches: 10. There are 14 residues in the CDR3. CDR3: CASKNRGSDYGYTF. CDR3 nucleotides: TGTGCCAGTAAGAACAGGGGAAGTGACTATGGCTACACCTTC.

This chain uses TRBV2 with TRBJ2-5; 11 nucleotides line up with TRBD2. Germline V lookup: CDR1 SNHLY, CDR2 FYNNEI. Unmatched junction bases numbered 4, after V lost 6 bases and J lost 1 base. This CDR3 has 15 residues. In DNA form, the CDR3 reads TGTGCCAGCAGGAGGGGGACTAGCGGCCAAGAGACCCAGTACTTC. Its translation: CASRRGTSGQETQYF.

CDR3 coding DNA: TGCAGCGTCGGACAGATGAACACTGAAGCTTTCTTT. Translation: CSVGQMNTEAFF. The genes are TRBV29-1 and TRBJ1-1; possibly TRBD1 for D (6 bases). The V end lost 6 bases, the J end lost 0 bases, and 8 bases lay between the germline ends. CDR1 is SQVTM, CDR2 ANQGSEA, per germline. This CDR3 has 12 residues.

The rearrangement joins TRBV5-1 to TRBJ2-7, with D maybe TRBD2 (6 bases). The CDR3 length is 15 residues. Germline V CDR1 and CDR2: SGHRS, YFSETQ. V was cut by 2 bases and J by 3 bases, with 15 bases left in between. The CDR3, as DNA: TGCGCCAGCAGCTTTAGCGGTATAAATAACTACGAGCAGTACTTC. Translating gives CASSFSGINNYEQYF.

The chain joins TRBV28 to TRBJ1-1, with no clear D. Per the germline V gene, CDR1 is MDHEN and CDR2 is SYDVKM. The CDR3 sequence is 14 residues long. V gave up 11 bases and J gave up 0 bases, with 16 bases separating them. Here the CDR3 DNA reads TGTGCCGCATGCCTCGCTGAGATGAACACTGAAGCTTTCTTT. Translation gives CAACLAEMNTEAFF.

The CDR3: CASSLTGVNYGYTF. The CDR3 coding sequence is TGTGCCAGCAGTCTAACAGGGGTGAACTATGGCTACACCTTC. The chain combines TRBV2 with TRBJ1-2, with 7 bases that match TRBD1. The germline gives CDR1 SNHLY, CDR2 FYNNEI. The CDR3 extends over 14 amino acids. Trimming at V came to 5 bases and at J to 2 bases, leaving 5 bases not matched to a gene. The whole variable domain, filled in from reference TRBV2 and TRBJ1-2, reads EPEVTQTPSHQVTQMGQEVILRCVPISNHLYFYWYRQILGQKVEFLVSFYNNEISEKSEIFDDQFSVERPDGSNFTLKIRSTKLEDSAMYFCASSLTGVNYGYTFGSGTRLTVV.

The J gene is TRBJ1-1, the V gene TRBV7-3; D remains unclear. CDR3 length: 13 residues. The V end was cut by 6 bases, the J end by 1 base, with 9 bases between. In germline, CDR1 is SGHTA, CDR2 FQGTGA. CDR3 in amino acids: CASSYTANTEAFF. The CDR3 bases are TGTGCCAGCAGTTACACAGCGAACACTGAAGCTTTCTTT. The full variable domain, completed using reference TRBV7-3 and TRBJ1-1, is GAGVSQTPSNKVTEKGKYVELRCDPISGHTALYWYRQSLGQGPEFLIYFQGTGAADDSGLPNDRFFAVRPEGSVSTLKIQRTERGDSAVYLCASSYTANTEAFFGQGTRLTVV.

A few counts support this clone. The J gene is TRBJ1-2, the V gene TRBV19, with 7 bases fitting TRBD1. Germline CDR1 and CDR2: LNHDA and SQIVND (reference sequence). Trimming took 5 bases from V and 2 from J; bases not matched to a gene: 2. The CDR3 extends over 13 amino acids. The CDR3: CASSVTGNYGYTF. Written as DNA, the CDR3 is TGTGCCAGTAGTGTGACAGGGAACTATGGCTACACCTTC.

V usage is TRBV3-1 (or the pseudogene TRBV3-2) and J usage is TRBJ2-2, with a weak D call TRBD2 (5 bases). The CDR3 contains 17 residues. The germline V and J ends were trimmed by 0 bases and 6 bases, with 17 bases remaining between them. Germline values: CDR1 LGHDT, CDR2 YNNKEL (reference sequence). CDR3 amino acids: CASSQDRDLRVPGELFF. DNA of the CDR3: TGTGCCAGCAGCCAAGACCGGGATCTACGGGTGCCCGGGGAGCTGTTTTTT.

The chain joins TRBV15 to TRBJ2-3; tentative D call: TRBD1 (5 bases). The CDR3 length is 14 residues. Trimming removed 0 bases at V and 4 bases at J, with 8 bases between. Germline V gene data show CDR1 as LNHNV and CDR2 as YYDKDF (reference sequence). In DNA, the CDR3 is TGTGCCACCAGCAGAGACCCCAGGGCAGATACGCAGTATTTT. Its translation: CATSRDPRADTQYF.

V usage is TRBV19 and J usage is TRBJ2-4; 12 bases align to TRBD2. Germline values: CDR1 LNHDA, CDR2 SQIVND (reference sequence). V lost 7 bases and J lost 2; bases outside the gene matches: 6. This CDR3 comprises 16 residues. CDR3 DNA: TGTGCCAGTAAGCGGACTAGCGGGATGTCCAAAAACATTCAGTACTTC. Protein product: CASKRTSGMSKNIQYF.

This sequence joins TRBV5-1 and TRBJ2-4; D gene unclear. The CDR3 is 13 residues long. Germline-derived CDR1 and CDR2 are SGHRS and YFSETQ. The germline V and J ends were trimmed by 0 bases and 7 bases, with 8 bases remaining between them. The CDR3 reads CASSLGYQNIQYF. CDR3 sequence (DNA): TGCGCCAGCAGCTTGGGGTATCAGAACATTCAGTACTTC.

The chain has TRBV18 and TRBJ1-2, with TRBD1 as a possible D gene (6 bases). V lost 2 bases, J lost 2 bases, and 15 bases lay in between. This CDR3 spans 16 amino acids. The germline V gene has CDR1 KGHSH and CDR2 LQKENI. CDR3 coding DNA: TGTGCCAGCTCACCAGGAGCCCCCGACAGGAACTATGGCTACACCTTC. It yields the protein CASSPGAPDRNYGYTF.